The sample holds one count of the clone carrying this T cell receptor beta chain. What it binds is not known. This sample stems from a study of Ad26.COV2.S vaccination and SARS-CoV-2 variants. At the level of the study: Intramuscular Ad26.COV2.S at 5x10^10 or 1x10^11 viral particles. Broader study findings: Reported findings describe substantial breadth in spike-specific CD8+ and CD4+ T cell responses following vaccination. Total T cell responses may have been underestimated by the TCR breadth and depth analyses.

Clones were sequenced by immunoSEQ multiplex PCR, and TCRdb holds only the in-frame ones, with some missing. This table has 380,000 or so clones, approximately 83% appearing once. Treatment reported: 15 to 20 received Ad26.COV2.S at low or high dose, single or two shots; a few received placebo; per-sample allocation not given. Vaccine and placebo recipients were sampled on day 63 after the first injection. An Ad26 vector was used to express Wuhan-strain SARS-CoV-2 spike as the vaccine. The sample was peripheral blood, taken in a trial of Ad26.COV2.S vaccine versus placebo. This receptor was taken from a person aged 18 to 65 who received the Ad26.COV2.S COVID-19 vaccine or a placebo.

The CDR3 loop reads CASSLSAPLASEQFF. CDR3 sequence (DNA): TGTGCCAGCAGTTTATCCGCCCCCTTGGCTAGTGAGCAGTTCTTC. The chain couples TRBV27 to TRBJ2-1; no firm D call. Looked up from germline, CDR1 is MNHEY and CDR2 is SMNVEV (reference sequence). The CDR3 covers 15 residues. Between the trimmed V and J ends, which lost 0 bases and 9 bases, there was a span of 15 bases.